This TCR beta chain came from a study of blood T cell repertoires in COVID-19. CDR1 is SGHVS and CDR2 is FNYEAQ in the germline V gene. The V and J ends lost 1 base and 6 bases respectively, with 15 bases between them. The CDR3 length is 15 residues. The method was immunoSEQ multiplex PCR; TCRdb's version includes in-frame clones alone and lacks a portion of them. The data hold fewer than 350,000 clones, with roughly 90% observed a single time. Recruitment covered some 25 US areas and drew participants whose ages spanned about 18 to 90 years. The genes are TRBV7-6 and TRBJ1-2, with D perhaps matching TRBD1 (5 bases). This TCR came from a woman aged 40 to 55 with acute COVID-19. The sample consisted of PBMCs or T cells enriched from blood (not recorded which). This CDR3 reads CASSLGGTSADGYTF. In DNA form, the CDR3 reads TGTGCCAGCAGCTTAGGGGGCACGAGTGCGGATGGCTACACCTTC.